A single sample is the source of the 20 T cell receptor beta chains below, sequenced in a study of blood T cells in healthy people across ages. The second PCR ran roughly 7 to 12 cycles with a sample-barcoded 5' primer and J-beta primers. TCRdb re-called the 5' RACE reads with MiXCR, one entry per CDR3 protein. Here the sample spans about 400,000 distinct CDR3 sequences, about 55% being singletons. Specimen: blood. These receptors originate from a man aged 55 to 70 in good health.

This clonotype was seen at least ten times. At one end, the junction sequence differs from germline, possibly due to a read error. The chain couples TRBV7-7 to TRBJ2-7; 8 positions agree with TRBD1. CDR3 size: 14 residues. Germline values: CDR1 SSHAT, CDR2 FNYEAQ (reference sequence). The DNA for the CDR3 is TGTGCTAGCAGGGAACGGACAGGGTCTTACGAGCAGTACTTC. Translated: CASRERTGSYEQYF.

Only a few counts were recorded for this clonotype. The chain uses TRBV5-1 and TRBJ2-6; TRBD2 is a possible D gene (5 bases). The V end lost 4 bases, the J end lost 6 bases, and 11 bases lay between the germline ends. CDR3 length: 14 amino acids. The germline V gene has CDR1 SGHRS and CDR2 YFSETQ. The CDR3 region is CASSTLEEANVLTF. CDR3 bases: TGCGCCAGCAGCACTTTGGAGGAGGCCAACGTCCTGACTTTC.

This clonotype was picked up a small number of times. The rearrangement joins TRBV15 to TRBJ1-4; no reliable D call. This CDR3 has 15 amino acids. The germline V and J ends were trimmed by 0 bases and 5 bases, with 10 bases remaining between them. CDR1 is LNHNV and CDR2 is YYDKDF in the germline V gene (reference sequence). CDR3 bases: TGTGCCACCAGCAGAGATCGGGCAGAAAATGAAAAACTGTTTTTT. This gives the protein CATSRDRAENEKLFF.

This clonotype occurred a few times. A much larger clone sits a single nucleotide away, making a read error possible. The genes are TRBV12-3 or TRBV12-4 and TRBJ2-5, with 10 bases identical to TRBD2. This CDR3 region has 15 residues. CDR3 DNA sequence: TGTGCCAGCAGGTTAGCGGGGGGAAACTACAATGAGCAGTACTTC. It yields the protein CASRLAGGNYNEQYF.

This clonotype was picked up a small number of times. V usage is TRBV6-2 or TRBV6-3 and J usage is TRBJ2-7, with a weak D call TRBD1 (6 bases). The CDR3 totals 12 residues. The V gene's germline CDR1 is MNHEY and CDR2 SVGEGT. Deletions cut 9 bases from V and 4 bases from J, with 13 bases between. The CDR3: CASSTGIYEQYF. The CDR3 region has the DNA TGTGCCAGTAGCACAGGGATATACGAGCAGTACTTC.

The rearrangement links TRBV4-2 to TRBJ2-1, with D tentatively TRBD2 (5 bases). The DNA matches TRBJ2-7 better at its end, which makes the J call doubtful. Per the germline V gene, CDR1 is LGHNA and CDR2 is YNFKEQ. This CDR3 contains 13 residues. CDR3 loop: CASSQELRDEQYF. The CDR3, as DNA: TGTGCCAGCAGCCAAGAGCTGAGGGATGAGCAGTACTTC.

Only a few counts were recorded for this clonotype. The chain employs TRBV5-1 and TRBJ2-1, with 12 bases lining up with TRBD2. This CDR3 contains 18 residues. The J segment lost 7 bases and the V segment lost 1 base, leaving 12 bases of the junction unmatched. Germline V CDR1 and CDR2: SGHRS, YFSETQ. CDR3 region: CASSLTPTSGRGGNEQFF. The CDR3 nucleotides read TGCGCCAGCAGCTTGACCCCGACTAGCGGGAGAGGGGGGAATGAGCAGTTCTTC.

This clonotype was found a few times. The genes are TRBV12-3 or TRBV12-4 and TRBJ1-1, with TRBD1 as a possible D gene (5 bases). This CDR3 region has 14 residues. Trimming pared 5 bases from V and 6 bases from J, leaving 16 bases between. The chain's CDR3 is CASSVRGSVSEAFF. In DNA, the CDR3 is TGTGCCAGCAGTGTCCGGGGGTCGGTTTCTGAAGCTTTCTTT.

CDR3 region: CSATGGTSGGSYNEQFF. CDR3 bases: TGCAGTGCAACAGGGGGGACTAGCGGGGGGAGCTACAATGAGCAGTTCTTC. The chain couples TRBV20-1 to TRBJ2-1; 15 bases are a match to TRBD2. Germline V gene lookup returns CDR1 DFQATT and CDR2 SNEGSKA (reference sequence). There are 17 residues in the CDR3. Unmatched junction bases numbered 9, after V lost 6 bases and J lost 3 bases.

Ten or more counts support this clonotype. This chain connects TRBV12-3 or TRBV12-4 to TRBJ2-7; 9 bases fit TRBD1. The CDR3 covers 15 residues. The trim removed 6 bases at V and 0 bases at J, leaving 6 bases unmatched. The DNA of the CDR3 is TGTGCCAGCAGACCTACAGGGGGCCTCTCCTACGAGCAGTACTTC. Its protein is CASRPTGGLSYEQYF.

This rearrangement joins TRBV12-3 or TRBV12-4 to TRBJ1-1; 8 bases agree with TRBD1. Losses at the gene ends were 5 bases for V and 3 bases for J; bases not matched to a gene: 11. There are 16 residues in the CDR3. DNA of the CDR3: TGTGCCAGCAGTCCTCGTGGCCACAGGGGGTACACTGAAGCTTTCTTT. Its protein is CASSPRGHRGYTEAFF.

J is TRBJ2-1 and V is TRBV13, with 14 bases aligning to TRBD2. Germline V gives CDR1 PRHDT, CDR2 FYEKMQ (reference sequence). The length of the CDR3 is 16 residues. The trim removed 5 bases at V and 7 bases at J, leaving 7 bases unmatched. CDR3 nucleotide sequence: TGTGCCAGCAGCCGACGACTAGCGGGGGGGCATAATGAGCAGTTCTTC. Translating it yields CASSRRLAGGHNEQFF.

This clonotype showed up many times. The V call is TRBV6-2 or TRBV6-3, the J call TRBJ2-3; D possibly uses TRBD1 or TRBD2 (5 bases each). CDR1 and CDR2 from the germline V gene are MNHEY and SVGEGT. The length of the CDR3 is 15 residues. V lost 2 bases, J lost 3 bases, and 12 bases lay in between. The CDR3 nucleotides read TGTGCCAGCAGTTACGTGGGGGTAAATACAGATACGCAGTATTTT. Protein sequence: CASSYVGVNTDTQYF.

J is TRBJ2-7 and V is TRBV7-2, with D maybe TRBD2 (5 bases). CDR1 is SGHTA and CDR2 is FQGNSA in the germline V gene. The ends were cut back, 1 base at V and 7 bases at J, with 14 bases in the middle. The CDR3 is 14 residues long. In DNA, the CDR3 is TGTGCCAGCAGCTTAGGCGAGGCCGGGAATGAGCAGTACTTC. Encoded protein: CASSLGEAGNEQYF.

The gene calls are TRBV12-3 or TRBV12-4 and TRBJ1-6; 8 nucleotides match TRBD1. The V gene end was trimmed by 5 bases and the J gene end by 10 bases; junction bases not matched to a gene: 7. CDR3 length: 14 amino acids. The CDR3 coding sequence is TGTGCCAGCAGTGCCCACGGACAGGGATCACCCCTCCACTTT. Protein sequence: CASSAHGQGSPLHF.

The chain joins TRBV2 to TRBJ2-7; 8 nucleotides align to TRBD1. V lost 0 bases, J lost 5 bases, and 6 bases stayed unmatched. Looked up from germline, CDR1 is SNHLY and CDR2 is FYNNEI. There are 15 residues in the CDR3. CDR3 amino acids: CASSEALQGVHEQYF. The CDR3 nucleotides read TGTGCCAGCAGTGAAGCCTTACAGGGGGTACACGAGCAGTACTTC.

The chain uses TRBV7-2 and TRBJ2-4, with D possibly being TRBD1 or TRBD2 (6 bases each). The J call may be wrong; the DNA end is better matched by TRBJ2-7. The CDR3 spans 15 residues. Looked up from germline, CDR1 is SGHTA and CDR2 is FQGNSA. CDR3 DNA sequence: TGTGCCAGCAGGTCGGGGGCTAGCGCTCCCTACGAGCAGTACTTC. Protein product: CASRSGASAPYEQYF.

The chain has TRBV20-1 and TRBJ1-1; no definite D call. CDR3 length: 12 amino acids. V was clipped by 2 bases and J by 5 bases, with 9 bases between them. The germline gives CDR1 DFQATT, CDR2 SNEGSKA (reference sequence). The CDR3 DNA sequence: TGCAGTGCTAGAAGCGGGGTTACTGAAGCTTTCTTT. Protein sequence: CSARSGVTEAFF.

This rearrangement joins TRBV20-1 to TRBJ2-5; D could derive from TRBD1 or TRBD2 (5 bases each). CDR1 and CDR2 from the germline V gene are DFQATT and SNEGSKA (reference sequence). The CDR3 contains 13 residues. V was pared by 5 bases and J by 2 bases, with 12 bases between. The CDR3 DNA reads as TGCAGTGCTCGAGGGGCTATACAAGAGACCCAGTACTTC. Its translation is CSARGAIQETQYF.

CDR3 amino acids: CASSLGTRAPDTQYF. The CDR3 nucleotides read TGTGCCAGCAGTTTAGGGACTAGGGCCCCAGATACGCAGTATTTT. The chain links TRBV12-3 or TRBV12-4 to TRBJ2-3; 7 bases match TRBD2. CDR3 length: 15 residues. V dropped 1 base and J dropped 4; count of bases not matched to a gene: 5.